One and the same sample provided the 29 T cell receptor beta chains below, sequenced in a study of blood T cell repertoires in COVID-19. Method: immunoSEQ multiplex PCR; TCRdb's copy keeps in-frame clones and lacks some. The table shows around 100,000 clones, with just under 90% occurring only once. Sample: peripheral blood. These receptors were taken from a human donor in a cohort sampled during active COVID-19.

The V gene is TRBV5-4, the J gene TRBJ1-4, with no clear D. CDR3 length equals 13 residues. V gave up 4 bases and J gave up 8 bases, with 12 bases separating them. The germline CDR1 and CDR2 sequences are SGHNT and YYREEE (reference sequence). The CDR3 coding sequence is TGTGCCAGCAGCCTAGACCCTGAAGAAAAACTGTTTTTT. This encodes CASSLDPEEKLFF.

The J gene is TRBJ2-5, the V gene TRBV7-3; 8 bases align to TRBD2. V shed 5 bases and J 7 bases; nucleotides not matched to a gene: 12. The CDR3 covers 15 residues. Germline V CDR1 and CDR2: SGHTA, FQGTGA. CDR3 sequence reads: CASSLGGLAGGTQYF. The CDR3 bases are TGTGCCAGCAGCCTGGGAGGACTAGCTGGAGGGACCCAGTACTTC.

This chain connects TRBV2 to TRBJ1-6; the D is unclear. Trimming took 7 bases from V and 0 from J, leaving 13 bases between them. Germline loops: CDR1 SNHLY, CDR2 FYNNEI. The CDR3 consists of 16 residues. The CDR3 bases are TGTGCCAGCAAGCCGGTCCGGGGCTCCTATAATTCACCCCTCCACTTT. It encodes CASKPVRGSYNSPLHF.

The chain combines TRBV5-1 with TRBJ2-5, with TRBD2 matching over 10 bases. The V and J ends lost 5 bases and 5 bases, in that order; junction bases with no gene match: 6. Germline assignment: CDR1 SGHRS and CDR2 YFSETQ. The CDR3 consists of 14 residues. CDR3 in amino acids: CASRLGLAKETQYF. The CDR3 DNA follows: TGCGCCAGCAGGCTGGGACTAGCGAAGGAGACCCAGTACTTC. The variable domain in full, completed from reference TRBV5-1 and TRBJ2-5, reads KAGVTQTPRYLIKTRGQQVTLSCSPISGHRSVSWYQQTPGQGLQFLFEYFSETQRNKGNFPGRFSGRQFSNSRSEMNVSTLELGDSALYLCASRLGLAKETQYFGPGTRLLVL.

The CDR3 nucleotides read TGCGCCAGCAGCCAAGCTAAAACAGGGGGGTATGGCTACACCTTC. Protein product: CASSQAKTGGYGYTF. The genes are TRBV4-1 and TRBJ1-2, with 8 nucleotides matching TRBD1. This CDR3 region has 15 residues. V shed 1 base and J 5 bases; nucleotides not matched to a gene: 6. The germline V gene encodes CDR1 MGHRA and CDR2 YSYEKL.

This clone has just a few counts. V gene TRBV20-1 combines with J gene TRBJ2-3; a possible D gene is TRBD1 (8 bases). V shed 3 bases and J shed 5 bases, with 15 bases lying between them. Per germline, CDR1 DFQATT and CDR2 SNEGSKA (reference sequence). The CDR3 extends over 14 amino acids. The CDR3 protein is CSASYRGGRDTQYF. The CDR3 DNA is TGCAGTGCTAGTTACAGGGGGGGGAGAGATACGCAGTATTTT.

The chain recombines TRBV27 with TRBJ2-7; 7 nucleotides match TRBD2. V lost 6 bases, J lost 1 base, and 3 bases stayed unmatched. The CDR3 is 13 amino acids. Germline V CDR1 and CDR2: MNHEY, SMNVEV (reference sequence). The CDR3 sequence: CASSVGGSYEQYF. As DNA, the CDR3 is TGTGCCAGCAGCGTCGGGGGGTCCTACGAGCAGTACTTC.

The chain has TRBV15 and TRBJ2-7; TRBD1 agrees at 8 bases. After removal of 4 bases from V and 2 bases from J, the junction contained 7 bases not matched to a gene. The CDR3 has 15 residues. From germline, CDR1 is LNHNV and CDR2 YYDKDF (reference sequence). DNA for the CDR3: TGTGCCACCAGCATCAGGACAGGGACCGCCTACGAGCAGTACTTC. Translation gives CATSIRTGTAYEQYF.

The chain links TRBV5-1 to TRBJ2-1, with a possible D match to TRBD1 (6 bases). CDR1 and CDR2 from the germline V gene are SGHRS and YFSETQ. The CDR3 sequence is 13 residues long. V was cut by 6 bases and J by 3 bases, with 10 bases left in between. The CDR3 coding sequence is TGCGCCAGCACCCGGGACAACTACAATGAGCAGTTCTTC. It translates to CASTRDNYNEQFF.

The CDR3 nucleotides read TGTGCCAGTAGTGGCGGGAGGGCCCTCGGGGCCGGGGAGCTGTTTTTT. It encodes CASSGGRALGAGELFF. This chain joins TRBV19 and TRBJ2-2; 9 positions match TRBD2. CDR1 is LNHDA, CDR2 SQIVND, per germline (reference sequence). The CDR3 runs to 16 residues. V trimming: 5 bases; J trimming: 6 bases; junction bases outside the gene matches: 10.

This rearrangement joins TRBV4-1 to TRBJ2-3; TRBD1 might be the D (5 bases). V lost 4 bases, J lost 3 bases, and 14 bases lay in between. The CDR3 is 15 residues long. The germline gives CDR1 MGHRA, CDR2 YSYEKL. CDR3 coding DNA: TGCGCCAGCAGCCCCCAGACAGAGTGGACAGATACGCAGTATTTT. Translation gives CASSPQTEWTDTQYF.

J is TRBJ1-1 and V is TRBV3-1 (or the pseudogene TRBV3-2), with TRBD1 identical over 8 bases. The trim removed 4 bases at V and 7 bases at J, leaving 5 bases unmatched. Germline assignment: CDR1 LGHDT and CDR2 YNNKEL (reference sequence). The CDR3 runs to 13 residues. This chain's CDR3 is CASSPFGQGEAFF. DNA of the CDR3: TGTGCCAGCAGCCCCTTTGGACAGGGTGAAGCTTTCTTT.

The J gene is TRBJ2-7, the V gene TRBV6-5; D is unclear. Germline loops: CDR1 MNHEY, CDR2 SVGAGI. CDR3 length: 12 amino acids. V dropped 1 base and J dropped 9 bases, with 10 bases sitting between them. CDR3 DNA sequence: TGTGCCAGCAGTTACTTTTCCACGGGGCAGTACTTC. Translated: CASSYFSTGQYF.

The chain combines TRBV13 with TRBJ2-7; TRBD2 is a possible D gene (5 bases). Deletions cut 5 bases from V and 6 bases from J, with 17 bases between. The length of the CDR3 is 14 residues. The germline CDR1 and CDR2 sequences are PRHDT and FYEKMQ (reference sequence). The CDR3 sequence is CASSTLLREREQYF. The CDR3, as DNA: TGTGCCAGCAGCACTCTTCTAAGGGAGCGCGAGCAGTACTTC.

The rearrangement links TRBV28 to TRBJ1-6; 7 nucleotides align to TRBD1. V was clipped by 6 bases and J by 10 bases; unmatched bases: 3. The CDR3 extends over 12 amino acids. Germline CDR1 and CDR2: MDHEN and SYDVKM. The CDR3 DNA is TGTGCCAGCAGCACAGGGGAGTCACCCCTCCACTTT. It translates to CASSTGESPLHF. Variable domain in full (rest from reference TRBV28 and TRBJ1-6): DVKVTQSSRYLVKRTGEKVFLECVQDMDHENMFWYRQDPGLGLRLIYFSYDVKMKEKGDIPEGYSVSREKKERFSLILESASTNQTSMYLCASSTGESPLHFGNGTRLTVT.

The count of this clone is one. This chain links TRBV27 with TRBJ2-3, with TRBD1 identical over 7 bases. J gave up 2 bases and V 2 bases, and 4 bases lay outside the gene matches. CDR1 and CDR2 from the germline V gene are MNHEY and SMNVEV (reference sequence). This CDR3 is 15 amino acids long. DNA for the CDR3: TGTGCCAGCAGTTTACAGGGGGACAACACAGATACGCAGTATTTT. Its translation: CASSLQGDNTDTQYF.

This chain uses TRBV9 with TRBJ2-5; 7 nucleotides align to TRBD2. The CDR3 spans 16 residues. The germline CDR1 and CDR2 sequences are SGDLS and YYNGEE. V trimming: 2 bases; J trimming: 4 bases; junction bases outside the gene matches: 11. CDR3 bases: TGTGCCAGCAGCGTCCAGGCGGGAGCAGGAAGAGAGACCCAGTACTTC. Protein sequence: CASSVQAGAGRETQYF.

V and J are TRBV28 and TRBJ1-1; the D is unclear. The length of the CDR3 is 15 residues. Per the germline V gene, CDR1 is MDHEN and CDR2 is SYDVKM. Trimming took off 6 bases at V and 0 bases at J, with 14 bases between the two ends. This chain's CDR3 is CASSPPLPVNTEAFF. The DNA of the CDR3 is TGTGCCAGCAGCCCTCCTCTTCCGGTGAACACTGAAGCTTTCTTT.

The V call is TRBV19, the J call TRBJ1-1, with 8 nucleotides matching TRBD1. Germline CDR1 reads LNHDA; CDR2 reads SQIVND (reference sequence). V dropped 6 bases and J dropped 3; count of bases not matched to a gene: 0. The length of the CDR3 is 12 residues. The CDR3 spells CASRDRDTEAFF. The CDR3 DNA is TGTGCCAGTAGGGACAGGGACACTGAAGCTTTCTTT.

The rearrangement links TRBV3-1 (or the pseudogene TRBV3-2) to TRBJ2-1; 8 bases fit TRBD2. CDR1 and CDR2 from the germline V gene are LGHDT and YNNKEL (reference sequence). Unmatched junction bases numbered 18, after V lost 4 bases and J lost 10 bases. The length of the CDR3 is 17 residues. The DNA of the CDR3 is TGTGCCAGCAGCCGAAACATCTTGGGACTAGTCGCACAGGAGCAGTTCTTC. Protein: CASSRNILGLVAQEQFF.

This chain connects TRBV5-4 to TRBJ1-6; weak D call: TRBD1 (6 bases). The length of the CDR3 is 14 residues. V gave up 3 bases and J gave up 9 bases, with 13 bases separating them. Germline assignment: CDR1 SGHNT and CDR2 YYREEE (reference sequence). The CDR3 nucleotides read TGTGCCAGCAGCTGGGGGGGGGCTGGTTCACCCCTCCACTTT. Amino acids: CASSWGGAGSPLHF. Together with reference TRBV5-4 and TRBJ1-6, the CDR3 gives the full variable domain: ETGVTQSPTHLIKTRGQQVTLRCSSQSGHNTVSWYQQALGQGPQFIFQYYREEENGRGNFPPRFSGLQFPNYSSELNVNALELDDSALYLCASSWGGAGSPLHFGNGTRLTVT.

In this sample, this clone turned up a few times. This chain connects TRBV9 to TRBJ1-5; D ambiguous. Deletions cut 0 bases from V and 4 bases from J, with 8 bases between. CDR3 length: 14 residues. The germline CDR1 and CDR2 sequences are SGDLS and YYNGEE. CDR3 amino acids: CASSVGGGNQPQHF. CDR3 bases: TGTGCCAGCAGCGTAGGCGGCGGTAATCAGCCCCAGCATTTT.

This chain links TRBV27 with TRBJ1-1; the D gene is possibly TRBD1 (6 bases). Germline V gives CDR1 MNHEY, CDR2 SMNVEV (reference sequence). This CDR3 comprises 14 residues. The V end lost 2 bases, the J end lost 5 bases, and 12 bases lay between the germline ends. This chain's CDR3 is CASSLQGSGTEAFF. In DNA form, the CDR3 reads TGTGCCAGCAGTTTACAGGGGTCAGGGACTGAAGCTTTCTTT.

The CDR3 is CSVNPADTQYF. The CDR3 coding sequence is TGCAGCGTTAATCCAGCAGATACGCAGTATTTT. The J gene is TRBJ2-3, the V gene TRBV29-1; D gene uncertain. The CDR3 consists of 11 residues. Germline loops: CDR1 SQVTM, CDR2 ANQGSEA. The ends were cut back, 5 bases at V and 4 bases at J, with 7 bases in the middle.

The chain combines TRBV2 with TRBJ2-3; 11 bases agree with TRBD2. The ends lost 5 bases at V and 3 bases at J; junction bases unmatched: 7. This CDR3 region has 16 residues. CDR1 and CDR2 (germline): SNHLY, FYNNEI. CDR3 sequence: CASSSIAGGRTDTQYF. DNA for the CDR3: TGTGCCAGCAGTTCTATAGCGGGGGGGCGGACAGATACGCAGTATTTT. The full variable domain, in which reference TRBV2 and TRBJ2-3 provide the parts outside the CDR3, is EPEVTQTPSHQVTQMGQEVILRCVPISNHLYFYWYRQILGQKVEFLVSFYNNEISEKSEIFDDQFSVERPDGSNFTLKIRSTKLEDSAMYFCASSSIAGGRTDTQYFGPGTRLTVL.

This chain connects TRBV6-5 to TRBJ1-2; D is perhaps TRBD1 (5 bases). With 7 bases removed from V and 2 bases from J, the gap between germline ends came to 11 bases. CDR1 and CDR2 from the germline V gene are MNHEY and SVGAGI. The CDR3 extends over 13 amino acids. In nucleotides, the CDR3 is TGTGCCAGCAACCCGACAGTGAACTATGGCTACACCTTC. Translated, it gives CASNPTVNYGYTF.

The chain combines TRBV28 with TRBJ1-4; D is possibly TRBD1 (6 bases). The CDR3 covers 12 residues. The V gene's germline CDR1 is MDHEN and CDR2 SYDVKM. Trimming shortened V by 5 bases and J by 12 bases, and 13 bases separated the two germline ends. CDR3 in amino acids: CASSIRQAELFF. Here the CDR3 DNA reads TGTGCCAGCAGTATCAGACAGGCAGAACTGTTTTTT. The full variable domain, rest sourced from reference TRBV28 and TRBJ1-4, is DVKVTQSSRYLVKRTGEKVFLECVQDMDHENMFWYRQDPGLGLRLIYFSYDVKMKEKGDIPEGYSVSREKKERFSLILESASTNQTSMYLCASSIRQAELFFGSGTQLSVL.

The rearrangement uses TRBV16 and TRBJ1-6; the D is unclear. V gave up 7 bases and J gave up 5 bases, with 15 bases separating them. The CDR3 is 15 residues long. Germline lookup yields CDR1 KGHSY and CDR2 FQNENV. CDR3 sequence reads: CASTLNRGNNSPLHF. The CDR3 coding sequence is TGTGCCAGCACCCTAAATCGGGGAAATAATTCACCCCTCCACTTT.

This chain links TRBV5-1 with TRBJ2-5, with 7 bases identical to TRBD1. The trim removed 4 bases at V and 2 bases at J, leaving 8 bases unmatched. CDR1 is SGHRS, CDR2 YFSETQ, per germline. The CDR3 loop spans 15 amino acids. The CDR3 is CASSQRQGIQETQYF. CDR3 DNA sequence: TGCGCCAGCAGCCAACGACAGGGTATACAAGAGACCCAGTACTTC.